The clone carrying this T cell receptor (beta chain) was counted a few times. The antigen is unknown. This record comes from a study of T cell responses to AZD1222 COVID-19 vaccine. Overall study findings and caveats: Regions 160-218 and 743-854 held dominance among vaccine-associated CD4 TCRs, which spanned spike.

The germline gives CDR1 ENHRY, CDR2 SYGVKD. CDR3 size: 14 residues. Trimming at V came to 9 bases and at J to 0 bases, leaving 8 bases not matched to a gene. Method: immunoSEQ multiplex PCR; TCRdb's copy keeps in-frame clones and lacks some. The sample records some 200,000 clones, approximately 93% being singletons. Pooling was applied to second doses at about 4 or about 12 weeks. This specimen was peripheral blood, taken 28 days after the second AZD1222 dose. The chain recombines TRBV10-3 with TRBJ2-7; 7 nucleotides align to TRBD2. The sequence was obtained from an adult who received the AZD1222 COVID-19 vaccine. CDR3 DNA: TGTGCCATGGGATTCGGCGGGAGCTCCTACGAGCAGTACTTC. Translating gives CAMGFGGSSYEQYF.